These 20 T cell receptor beta chains share one sample of origin, sequenced in a study of cytomegalovirus exposure and HLA in healthy donors. Libraries were prepared by immunoSEQ multiplex PCR; TCRdb keeps only in-frame clonotypes and omits some of them. The sample has over 150,000 clones; 80% to 90% are singletons. Sequenced input: PBMCs. The receptors come from a man between 18 and 29 years old in good health and CMV-seropositive.

V and J are TRBV25-1 and TRBJ1-1; D is ambiguous. V was trimmed by 4 bases and J by 10 bases, leaving 22 bases between them. The germline V gene encodes CDR1 MGHDK and CDR2 SYGVNS. This CDR3 is built from 15 residues. The CDR3 region is CASSGLGPSRETAFF. The CDR3 coding sequence is TGTGCCAGCAGTGGACTCGGGCCTTCGCGGGAGACAGCTTTCTTT.

This chain links TRBV30 with TRBJ2-1; D ambiguous. CDR3 length equals 11 residues. The germline V and J ends were trimmed by 0 bases and 11 bases, with 8 bases remaining between them. In germline, CDR1 is GTSNPN, CDR2 SVGIG (reference sequence). CDR3 region: CAWSVPTQQFF. The DNA of the CDR3 is TGTGCCTGGAGTGTTCCTACCCAGCAGTTCTTC.

CDR3 in amino acids: CASSYSKPDTGELFF. Here the CDR3 DNA reads TGTGCCAGCAGTTACTCGAAACCGGACACCGGGGAGCTGTTTTTT. The V and J genes are TRBV6-6 and TRBJ2-2, with D unclear. The CDR3 contains 15 residues. Trimming shortened V by 0 bases and J by 3 bases, and 8 bases separated the two germline ends. Germline lookup yields CDR1 MNHNY and CDR2 SVGAGI (reference sequence).

This clone was found once. The V call is TRBV9, the J call TRBJ2-3; TRBD2 matches 14 bases. This CDR3 comprises 16 residues. J was trimmed by 2 bases and V by 3 bases; bases with no gene match: 2. Germline V lookup: CDR1 SGDLS, CDR2 YYNGEE. The CDR3: CASSGTSGGFTDTQYF. CDR3 nucleotide sequence: TGTGCCAGCAGCGGGACTAGCGGGGGGTTCACAGATACGCAGTATTTT. Full variable domain (rest looked up from reference TRBV9 and TRBJ2-3): DSGVTQTPKHLITATGQRVTLRCSPRSGDLSVYWYQQSLDQGLQFLIQYYNGEERAKGNILERFSAQQFPDLHSELNLSSLELGDSALYFCASSGTSGGFTDTQYFGPGTRLTVL.

This rearrangement joins TRBV2 to TRBJ1-3, with D possibly being TRBD1 (5 bases). The CDR3 is made up of 13 amino acids. V was cut by 9 bases and J by 0 bases, with 9 bases left in between. Per the germline V gene, CDR1 is SNHLY and CDR2 is FYNNEI. The CDR3 coding sequence is TGTGCCAGTCAGGGTTCCTCTGGAAACACCATATATTTT. Translation gives CASQGSSGNTIYF.

As concerns this clone: The sample has other DNA sequences that encode this CDR3 too. The V and J genes are TRBV27 and TRBJ2-1; 11 bases are a match to TRBD2. V lost 5 bases to trimming and J lost 3 bases; unmatched junction nucleotides: 3. Germline loops: CDR1 MNHEY, CDR2 SMNVEV (reference sequence). The length of the CDR3 is 15 residues. The CDR3 region has the DNA TGTGCCAGCAGTCTTGGGACTAGCGGCTACAATGAGCAGTTCTTC. This gives the protein CASSLGTSGYNEQFF.

This clone appeared once. The chain is built from TRBV29-1 and TRBJ2-4, with D uncertain. The CDR3 contains 14 residues. The germline gives CDR1 SQVTM, CDR2 ANQGSEA. V was pared by 4 bases and J by 0 bases, with 10 bases between. Here the CDR3 reads CSVAPSPAKNIQYF. Written as DNA, the CDR3 is TGCAGCGTTGCCCCCTCTCCAGCCAAAAACATTCAGTACTTC.

The chain couples TRBV18 to TRBJ1-5, with TRBD1 as a possible D gene (6 bases). V was trimmed by 2 bases and J by 6 bases, leaving 17 bases between them. The CDR3 runs to 16 residues. Germline loops: CDR1 KGHSH, CDR2 LQKENI. CDR3 coding DNA: TGTGCCAGCTCACCAGGGGCCCCGGGGGGCAGTCAGCCCCAGCATTTT. Amino acid sequence: CASSPGAPGGSQPQHF.

V is TRBV13 and J is TRBJ2-1; TRBD2 matches 11 bases. Per the germline V gene, CDR1 is PRHDT and CDR2 is FYEKMQ (reference sequence). V trimming: 5 bases; J trimming: 9 bases; junction bases outside the gene matches: 9. The CDR3 has 15 residues. This chain's CDR3 is CASSLTSGRVREQFF. The CDR3, as DNA: TGTGCCAGCAGCCTAACTAGCGGGAGAGTTCGTGAGCAGTTCTTC. The full variable domain, completed using reference TRBV13 and TRBJ2-1, is AAGVIQSPRHLIKEKRETATLKCYPIPRHDTVYWYQQGPGQDPQFLISFYEKMQSDKGSIPDRFSAQQFSDYHSELNMSSLELGDSALYFCASSLTSGRVREQFFGPGTRLTVL.

The J gene is TRBJ1-2, the V gene TRBV6-5; D call uncertain. This CDR3 spans 13 amino acids. The germline V gene has CDR1 MNHEY and CDR2 SVGAGI. V dropped 2 bases and J dropped 10 bases, with 14 bases sitting between them. The CDR3 is CASSYEGGSVYTF. The DNA of the CDR3 is TGTGCCAGCAGTTACGAGGGAGGGTCGGTCTACACCTTC.

This clone was detected once. The V gene is TRBV6-1, the J gene TRBJ1-5; D ambiguous. The CDR3 sequence is 13 residues long. The V end lost 7 bases, the J end lost 0 bases, and 7 bases lay between the germline ends. Germline CDR1 and CDR2: MNHNS and SASEGT. CDR3 region: CASNFYSNQPQHF. As DNA, the CDR3 is TGTGCCAGCAACTTCTATAGCAATCAGCCCCAGCATTTT.

The CDR3 here is CASSLDRVTGELFF. DNA of the CDR3: TGCGCCAGCAGCTTGGACAGGGTAACCGGGGAGCTGTTTTTT. This rearrangement joins TRBV5-1 to TRBJ2-2; perhaps TRBD1 as D (6 bases). From germline, CDR1 is SGHRS and CDR2 YFSETQ. V lost 0 bases, J lost 5 bases, and 8 bases lay in between. This CDR3 is 14 amino acids long.

This sequence joins TRBV7-9 and TRBJ1-1; 7 bases are shared with TRBD1. In germline, CDR1 is SEHNR, CDR2 FQNEAQ (reference sequence). The CDR3 runs to 12 residues. Trimming took 5 bases from V and 7 from J; bases not matched to a gene: 4. CDR3 protein: CASSPGGIEAFF. CDR3 nucleotides: TGTGCCAGCAGCCCAGGGGGTATTGAAGCTTTCTTT.

The rearrangement links TRBV9 to TRBJ2-5; 9 bases align to TRBD2. V dropped 0 bases and J dropped 5; count of bases not matched to a gene: 11. The CDR3 has 17 amino acids. Germline V CDR1 and CDR2: SGDLS, YYNGEE. The CDR3 region has the DNA TGTGCCAGCAGCGTAGGGGGGGCTAGCGGGATTGGGGAGACCCAGTACTTC. Its translation is CASSVGGASGIGETQYF. The complete variable domain, with remaining parts taken from reference TRBV9 and TRBJ2-5, reads DSGVTQTPKHLITATGQRVTLRCSPRSGDLSVYWYQQSLDQGLQFLIQYYNGEERAKGNILERFSAQQFPDLHSELNLSSLELGDSALYFCASSVGGASGIGETQYFGPGTRLLVL.

The chain is built from TRBV6-5 and TRBJ2-5; a possible D gene is TRBD2 (6 bases). V dropped 0 bases and J dropped 5 bases, with 13 bases sitting between them. Germline V lookup: CDR1 MNHEY, CDR2 SVGAGI. The CDR3 consists of 15 residues. The CDR3 region has the DNA TGTGCCAGCAGTTACTCGGAGGGGATGGATGAGACCCAGTACTTC. This sequence encodes CASSYSEGMDETQYF.

The chain carries TRBV18 and TRBJ1-2, with D uncertain. CDR1 and CDR2 (germline): KGHSH, LQKENI. The CDR3 is made up of 13 amino acids. V was pared by 1 base and J by 8 bases, with 11 bases between. CDR3 residues: CASSPLGEPGYTF. CDR3 in DNA: TGTGCCAGCTCACCACTCGGTGAGCCCGGCTACACCTTC. Variable domain in full (rest from reference TRBV18 and TRBJ1-2): NAGVMQNPRHLVRRRGQEARLRCSPMKGHSHVYWYRQLPEEGLKFMVYLQKENIIDESGMPKERFSAEFPKEGPSILRIQQVVRGDSAAYFCASSPLGEPGYTFGSGTRLTVV.

V is TRBV7-3 and J is TRBJ2-1; perhaps TRBD2 as D (6 bases). The V gene's germline CDR1 is SGHTA and CDR2 FQGTGA. V was trimmed by 1 base and J by 8 bases, leaving 9 bases between them. CDR3 length: 13 residues. CDR3 in amino acids: CASSLIAEDEQFF. CDR3 nucleotides: TGTGCCAGCAGCTTAATAGCGGAGGATGAGCAGTTCTTC.

The rearrangement uses TRBV6-1 and TRBJ2-7, with D tentatively TRBD1 (6 bases). With 6 bases removed from V and 5 bases from J, the gap between germline ends came to 14 bases. Germline values: CDR1 MNHNS, CDR2 SASEGT. This CDR3 spans 13 amino acids. In DNA, the CDR3 is TGTGCCAGCAGGGCAGGGGCTATCCACGAGCAGTACTTC. It yields the protein CASRAGAIHEQYF.

The CDR3 bases are TGTGCCAGCTCACCACGGGCAAACACCGGGGAGCTGTTTTTT. Its protein product is CASSPRANTGELFF. V gene TRBV18 combines with J gene TRBJ2-2; D is ambiguous. CDR1 and CDR2 (germline): KGHSH, LQKENI. V gave up 1 base and J gave up 2 bases, with 5 bases separating them. This CDR3 has 14 residues.

The rearrangement links TRBV5-1 to TRBJ2-1; D is perhaps TRBD1 (6 bases). Trimming removed 0 bases from V and 9 bases from J, with 19 bases in between. Germline assignment: CDR1 SGHRS and CDR2 YFSETQ. The CDR3 is 16 residues long. The CDR3 nucleotides are TGCGCCAGCAGCTTGGCCGTAAGGCAGGGGCAGCCTGAGCAGTTCTTC. Protein: CASSLAVRQGQPEQFF.